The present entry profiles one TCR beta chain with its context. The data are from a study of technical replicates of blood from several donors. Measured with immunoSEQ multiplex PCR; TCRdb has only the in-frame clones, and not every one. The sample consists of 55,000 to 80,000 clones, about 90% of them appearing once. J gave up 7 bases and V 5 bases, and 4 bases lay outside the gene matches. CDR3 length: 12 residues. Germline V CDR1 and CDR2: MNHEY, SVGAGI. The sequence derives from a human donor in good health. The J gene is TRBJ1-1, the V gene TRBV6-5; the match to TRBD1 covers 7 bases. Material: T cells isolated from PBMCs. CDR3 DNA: TGTGCCAGCAGTCAAGGGACAGTTGAAGCTTTCTTT. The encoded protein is CASSQGTVEAFF.